The next 27 T cell receptor beta chains were all read from a single sample in a study of CD8 T cells in ankylosing spondylitis (dated by TCRdb to between 2016 and 2019). The full study reports these points: Blood from ankylosing spondylitis patients appeared to be characterized by a TCR beta motif made up of eight highly homologous amino acid variants.

These receptors' antigens are unknown. The library was generated by 5' RACE. Data came from an Illumina HiSeq 2500. TCRdb reanalyzed the raw reads on its own, using fastp at Q25 for trimming and MiXCR for clone calling, and kept in-frame beta chains. A single entry per CDR3 protein holds the most common genes and DNA from its merged rows. The sample includes around 450,000 distinct CDR3 sequences, with roughly 25% observed a single time. Of the sample, 0.75% to 0.9% falls within the top ten clones. Specimen: blood, either unsorted or a sorted T cell fraction (not recorded which). These receptors all come from a male donor with ankylosing spondylitis.

This chain connects TRBV7-9 to TRBJ2-7; D tentatively fits TRBD1 or TRBD2 (5 bases each). V was cut by 5 bases and J by 4 bases, with 9 bases left in between. This CDR3 spans 12 amino acids. The germline V gene has CDR1 SEHNR and CDR2 FQNEAQ (reference sequence). CDR3 in DNA: TGTGCCAGCAGCAGGGACCTGTACGAGCAGTACGTC. This codes for CASSRDLYEQYV.

The genes are TRBV10-3 and TRBJ1-6, with TRBD1 as a possible D gene (6 bases). The length of the CDR3 is 16 residues. Germline-derived CDR1 and CDR2 are ENHRY and SYGVKD. The V end lost 2 bases, the J end lost 10 bases, and 18 bases lay between the germline ends. The CDR3 sequence: CAISERQVSDGSPLHF. CDR3 in DNA: TGTGCCATCAGTGAGCGACAGGTGTCTGATGGATCACCCCTCCACTTT.

This clonotype turned up a few times. The chain joins TRBV29-1 to TRBJ1-1; no firm D call. The germline V and J ends were trimmed by 4 bases and 9 bases, with 18 bases remaining between them. The V gene's germline CDR1 is SQVTM and CDR2 ANQGSEA. This CDR3 has 13 amino acids. The CDR3: CSVASEVRQKAFF. Here the CDR3 DNA reads TGCAGCGTTGCGTCTGAAGTGCGTCAAAAAGCTTTCTTT.

This clonotype appeared many times. The V and J genes are TRBV18 and TRBJ2-3; no definite D call. The CDR3 length is 17 residues. Germline CDR1 is KGHSH and CDR2 is LQKENI. V gave up 3 bases and J gave up 2 bases, with 18 bases separating them. The CDR3 loop is CASSPLRRNTLTDTQYF. CDR3 nucleotides: TGTGCCAGCTCACCGCTGCGGCGGAACACACTCACAGATACGCAGTATTTT.

In this sample, this clonotype turned up a few times. The rearrangement links TRBV3-1 to TRBJ2-1, with D unclear. Deletions cut 0 bases from V and 9 bases from J, with 12 bases between. The CDR3 sequence is 14 residues long. Germline CDR1 reads LGHDT; CDR2 reads YNNKEL (reference sequence). In DNA form, the CDR3 reads TGTGCCAGCAGCCAAGATAGGTTCATGGGTGAGCAGTTCTTC. Residues: CASSQDRFMGEQFF.

In its sample, this clonotype was seen a few times. V gene TRBV7-2 combines with J gene TRBJ2-1; the D gene could be TRBD1 or TRBD2 (5 bases each). V shed 1 base and J shed 9 bases, with 16 bases lying between them. CDR1 is SGHTA and CDR2 is FQGNSA in the germline V gene. CDR3 length equals 15 residues. CDR3 bases: TGTGCCAGCAGCTTAGGTCTAGGGGACGTCGTTGAGCAGTTCTTC. Protein: CASSLGLGDVVEQFF.

This chain links TRBV20-1 with TRBJ2-3, with TRBD2 matching over 9 bases. Losses at the gene ends were 3 bases for V and 2 bases for J; bases not matched to a gene: 3. Germline V gives CDR1 DFQATT, CDR2 SNEGSKA (reference sequence). The CDR3 has 14 amino acids. This CDR3 reads CSARTSGYTDTQYF. CDR3 DNA sequence: TGCAGTGCTAGGACTAGCGGCTACACAGATACGCAGTATTTT.

The chain is built from TRBV20-1 and TRBJ2-7, with a tentative D call TRBD2 (5 bases). CDR1 and CDR2 from the germline V gene are DFQATT and SNEGSKA (reference sequence). Trimming shortened V by 5 bases and J by 3 bases, and 17 bases separated the two germline ends. This CDR3 comprises 14 residues. CDR3 nucleotides: TGCAGTGCTGCCTATCAAGGAGGCGACTACGAGCAGTACTTC. It specifies CSAAYQGGDYEQYF.

V and J are TRBV5-1 and TRBJ2-1, with TRBD2 identical over 11 bases. CDR1 and CDR2 from the germline V gene are SGHRS and YFSETQ. This CDR3 contains 15 residues. The J segment lost 5 bases and the V segment lost 5 bases, leaving 6 bases of the junction unmatched. CDR3 nucleotides: TGCGCCAGCAGACCCACTAGCGGGGGAAACAATGAGCAGTTCTTC. Amino acid sequence: CASRPTSGGNNEQFF. The full variable domain, with the rest looked up from reference TRBV5-1 and TRBJ2-1, is KAGVTQTPRYLIKTRGQQVTLSCSPISGHRSVSWYQQTPGQGLQFLFEYFSETQRNKGNFPGRFSGRQFSNSRSEMNVSTLELGDSALYLCASRPTSGGNNEQFFGPGTRLTVL.

This clonotype was seen only a few times. The chain links TRBV5-1 to TRBJ2-2, with a possible D match to TRBD1 (5 bases). Looked up from germline, CDR1 is SGHRS and CDR2 is YFSETQ. V shed 6 bases and J shed 0 bases, with 9 bases lying between them. The CDR3 totals 14 residues. The DNA of the CDR3 is TGCGCCAGCACCGGACAAGCGAACACCGGGGAGCTGTTTTTT. Amino acid sequence: CASTGQANTGELFF.

CDR3 loop: CASSQEVSGYTF. In DNA form, the CDR3 reads TGTGCCAGCAGCCAAGAAGTATCTGGCTACACCTTC. The chain links TRBV3-1 to TRBJ1-2; D gene unclear. V dropped 0 bases and J dropped 7 bases, with 6 bases sitting between them. The germline gives CDR1 LGHDT, CDR2 YNNKEL (reference sequence). The CDR3 has 12 residues.

The rearrangement joins TRBV11-3 to TRBJ2-7; D call uncertain. CDR1 is SGHNT and CDR2 is YENEEA in the germline V gene. Trimming shortened V by 5 bases and J by 2 bases, and 10 bases separated the two germline ends. This CDR3 is built from 13 residues. The CDR3 region has the DNA TGTGCCAGCAGCCCCCGGGCTCCCTACGAGCAGTACGTC. This sequence encodes CASSPRAPYEQYV.

The chain employs TRBV24-1 and TRBJ1-5; D possibly corresponds to TRBD1 (5 bases). Per germline, CDR1 KGHDR and CDR2 SFDVKD. This CDR3 is built from 15 residues. V dropped 10 bases and J dropped 0 bases, with 15 bases sitting between them. As DNA, the CDR3 is TGTGCCACGGGGGAAGGGCCGTATAGCAATCAGCCCCAGCATTTT. It encodes CATGEGPYSNQPQHF.

The chain is built from TRBV5-1 and TRBJ2-3, with D unresolved. V gave up 3 bases and J gave up 1 base, with 12 bases separating them. Germline-derived CDR1 and CDR2 are SGHRS and YFSETQ. This CDR3 is 15 amino acids long. The CDR3 reads CASSSLGMGTDTQYF. The CDR3 DNA sequence: TGCGCCAGCAGCTCTCTTGGGATGGGCACAGATACGCAGTATTTT.

The chain links TRBV7-7 to TRBJ2-6, with 7 bases lining up with TRBD2. Looked up from germline, CDR1 is SSHAT and CDR2 is FNYEAQ (reference sequence). The CDR3 covers 18 residues. With 5 bases clipped from V and 1 base from J, the junction kept 11 bases outside the gene matches. The CDR3, as DNA: TGTGCCAGCAGCCCCCTTAGCGGGCCTCTGTCTGGGGCCAACGTCCTGACTTTC. It translates to CASSPLSGPLSGANVLTF.

The sample holds a few counts of this clonotype. V gene TRBV7-8 combines with J gene TRBJ1-1; the D gene is possibly TRBD1 (6 bases). Germline assignment: CDR1 SGHVS and CDR2 FQNEAQ. Trimming pared 5 bases from V and 8 bases from J, leaving 24 bases between. The CDR3 extends over 16 amino acids. The CDR3 sequence is CASSLRQQGMTIEAFF. The DNA of the CDR3 is TGTGCCAGCAGCCTGCGGCAACAGGGAATGACTATCGAAGCTTTCTTT. Looking up the rest from reference TRBV7-8 and TRBJ1-1 gives the full variable domain: GAGVSQSPRYKVAKRGQDVALRCDPISGHVSLFWYQQALGQGPEFLTYFQNEAQLDKSGLPSDRFFAERPEGSVSTLKIQRTQQEDSAVYLCASSLRQQGMTIEAFFGQGTRLTVV.

This chain connects TRBV12-3 or TRBV12-4 to TRBJ2-1; 10 bases match TRBD2. This CDR3 has 15 residues. With V trimmed by 7 bases and J by 5 bases, 8 bases remained unmatched. This CDR3 reads CASTVTSGIHNEQFF. In DNA, the CDR3 is TGTGCCAGCACCGTCACTAGCGGGATCCACAATGAGCAGTTCTTC.

The chain uses TRBV10-3 and TRBJ2-2, with D maybe TRBD2 (7 bases). CDR1 and CDR2 from the germline V gene are ENHRY and SYGVKD. V was clipped by 2 bases and J by 1 base, with 8 bases between them. The CDR3 has 15 amino acids. CDR3 sequence (DNA): TGTGCCATCAGTGAGAGGGGGGGGAACACCGGGGAGCTGTTTTTT. Protein sequence: CAISERGGNTGELFF.

This clonotype was counted ten times or more. The J gene is TRBJ2-7, the V gene TRBV12-3 or TRBV12-4; D is uncertain. Trimming left V 6 bases short and J 0 bases short, with 12 bases between. There are 14 residues in the CDR3. In DNA, the CDR3 is TGTGCCAGCAGGCCTACCCTTAGCTCCTACGAGCAGTACTTC. Its protein is CASRPTLSSYEQYF.

This chain uses TRBV5-1 with TRBJ2-4; the match to TRBD2 covers 8 bases. CDR1 is SGHRS, CDR2 YFSETQ, per germline. The CDR3 consists of 16 residues. V shed 1 base and J 4 bases; nucleotides not matched to a gene: 7. In DNA form, the CDR3 reads TGCGCCAGCAGCTTGAGGGGTAGCGGGGAAAAAAACATTCAGTACTTC. Encoded protein: CASSLRGSGEKNIQYF.

In this sample, this clonotype turned up a few times. This chain uses TRBV10-2 with TRBJ2-5, with D possibly being TRBD2 (6 bases). Per the germline V gene, CDR1 is WSHSY and CDR2 is SAAADI. The V and J ends lost 7 bases and 4 bases respectively, with 13 bases between them. This CDR3 comprises 13 residues. CDR3 amino acids: CASTRAGGETQYF. CDR3 DNA: TGCGCCAGCACCCGAGCGGGCGGAGAGACCCAGTACTTC.

J is TRBJ2-7 and V is TRBV20-1; 8 bases fit TRBD2. The CDR3 loop spans 14 amino acids. With 3 bases clipped from V and 6 bases from J, the junction kept 10 bases outside the gene matches. CDR1 and CDR2 (germline): DFQATT, SNEGSKA (reference sequence). The CDR3 loop is CSASLDSGTGEQYF. CDR3 DNA sequence: TGCAGTGCTAGTCTCGATAGCGGGACGGGCGAGCAGTACTTC.

The chain carries TRBV5-6 and TRBJ2-3, with no clear D. The CDR3 consists of 17 residues. Trimming removed 0 bases from V and 2 bases from J, with 16 bases in between. Germline assignment: CDR1 SGHDT and CDR2 YYEEEE. The CDR3 DNA reads TGTGCCAGCAGCTTGGGACACACCGATGGGTTCACAGATACGCAGTATTTT. It specifies CASSLGHTDGFTDTQYF.

J is TRBJ1-4 and V is TRBV20-1; D is possibly TRBD1 (5 bases). From germline, CDR1 is DFQATT and CDR2 SNEGSKA (reference sequence). This CDR3 spans 15 amino acids. Trimming cost V 2 bases and J 7 bases, with 17 bases left between them. DNA for the CDR3: TGCAGTGCTAGAAATGCCCAGGGTCACGTTGAAAAACTGTTTTTT. Amino acids: CSARNAQGHVEKLFF.

The rearrangement uses TRBV9 and TRBJ1-2; weak D call: TRBD1 (6 bases). This CDR3 is built from 13 residues. Germline loops: CDR1 SGDLS, CDR2 YYNGEE. Deletions cut 7 bases from V and 4 bases from J, with 14 bases between. The DNA for the CDR3 is TGTGCCAGCTCGCAGGGGCCGGGCTATGGCTACACCTTC. This sequence encodes CASSQGPGYGYTF. Full variable domain (remainder filled in from reference TRBV9 and TRBJ1-2): DSGVTQTPKHLITATGQRVTLRCSPRSGDLSVYWYQQSLDQGLQFLIQYYNGEERAKGNILERFSAQQFPDLHSELNLSSLELGDSALYFCASSQGPGYGYTFGSGTRLTVV.

This clonotype was detected a few times. The chain links TRBV20-1 to TRBJ1-2, with 12 nucleotides matching TRBD1. The germline V gene has CDR1 DFQATT and CDR2 SNEGSKA (reference sequence). V trimming: 6 bases; J trimming: 8 bases; junction bases outside the gene matches: 1. This CDR3 region has 11 residues. The CDR3 loop reads CSAGTGGGYTF. The DNA of the CDR3 is TGCAGTGCAGGGACAGGGGGCGGCTACACCTTC.

This clonotype was counted between two and nine times. This sequence joins TRBV10-3 and TRBJ2-7; 12 nucleotides agree with TRBD2. The CDR3 sequence is 17 residues long. V was pared by 3 bases and J by 3 bases, with 9 bases of the junction left unmatched. The germline V gene encodes CDR1 ENHRY and CDR2 SYGVKD. CDR3 sequence: CAISESTSGRSHYEQYF. The DNA of the CDR3 is TGTGCCATCAGTGAAAGTACTAGCGGGAGGAGCCACTACGAGCAGTACTTC.